This entry describes one T cell receptor beta chain. The target of this receptor is not known. No base-level quality is on record; no much larger clone is a single base apart. These data are taken from a study of preoperative IRX-2 immunotherapy in early breast cancer (dated by TCRdb to between 2018 and 2021). Reading from cysteine to phenylalanine, the CDR3 counts 15 amino acids. This entry keeps only the CDR3 DNA: 45 bases, framed from base 1. Trimming at the junction amounts to 0 bases on V and 2 bases on J, and the germline ends lie 13 bases apart. CDR1 and CDR2 (GTSNPN, SVGIG) derive from the germline V gene (reference sequence). The sample's treatment or condition, from its label and the paper: preoperative locoregional IRX-2 cytokine immunotherapy. The samples were obtained from a phase Ib study that tested preoperative, locoregional IRX-2 cytokine immunotherapy designed to prime immune responses. Donors were patients with early-stage breast cancer who received IRX-2 before surgery.

The library was built by means of the immunoSEQ multiplex PCR assay. As stored in TCRdb, this immuneACCESS dataset retains in-frame rearrangements with V and J assigned. A fraction of the clones does not appear; measured against another copy, unresolved V genes explain less than half of the discrepancy, and the remainder lacks a known reason. In this sample the table shows more than 50,000 clones, approximately 94% of which occur a single time. Of the sample, about 1.8% is held by the ten largest clones. The V and J segments used are TRBV30 and TRBJ2-5, and TRBD1 may be the D gene, going by 5 matching bases. The specimen was taken from a patient treated with IRX-2 immunotherapy. The source is a human donor with breast cancer. CDR3 region: CAWSVLRTPQETQYF. The base sequence is TGTGCCTGGAGTGTATTGCGGACACCTCAAGAGACCCAGTACTTC.